This is a list of T cell receptor beta chains from one sample in a study of T-cell reconstitution after alpha-beta-depleted transplantation in children. TCRdb analysed the PCR reads with MiXCR anew, one entry per CDR3 protein. The sample contains 350,000 to 500,000 distinct CDR3 sequences, 43% of which appear only once. Sample: PBMCs, taken before TCRalphabeta/CD19-depleted stem cell transplant. All receptors come from a girl aged 2 to 9 with aplastic anemia, due to receive a stem cell transplant. The CDR3 runs from the conserved cysteine through the conserved F or W. D genes are given only for firm matches. Clone sizes are given selectively: once, few, many, or a class where the clone is expanded.

j_gene: TRBJ2-1; v_gene: TRBV5-1; abundance: many; d_gene: TRBD1; CDR3aa: CASSPGTGKDEQFF; CDR3nt: TGCGCCAGCAGTCCCGGGACAGGGAAAGATGAGCAGTTCTTC
j_gene: TRBJ2-7; v_gene: TRBV6-1; abundance: .; d_gene: .; CDR3aa: CASSRLQGPYEQYF; CDR3nt: TGTGCCAGCAGTCGTCTCCAGGGCCCCTACGAGCAGTACTTC
j_gene: TRBJ2-1; v_gene: TRBV20-1; abundance: few; d_gene: .; CDR3aa: CSARGAAPYNEQFF; CDR3nt: TGCAGTGCTAGAGGGGCGGCCCCCTACAATGAGCAGTTCTTC
j_gene: TRBJ2-6; v_gene: TRBV20-1; abundance: few; d_gene: .; CDR3aa: CSASLAAGPVTGANVLTF; CDR3nt: TGCAGTGCTAGTCTCGCGGCGGGGCCCGTAACTGGGGCCAACGTCCTGACTTTC
j_gene: TRBJ2-7; v_gene: TRBV29-1; abundance: .; d_gene: TRBD2; CDR3aa: CSVEETSFEQYF; CDR3nt: TGCAGCGTTGAAGAGACTAGCTTCGAGCAGTACTTC
j_gene: TRBJ2-3; v_gene: TRBV20-1; abundance: .; d_gene: .; CDR3aa: CSAMASDTQYF; CDR3nt: TGCAGTGCTATGGCGTCAGATACGCAGTATTTT
j_gene: TRBJ2-7; v_gene: TRBV27; abundance: few; d_gene: .; CDR3aa: CASRMATTTYEQYF; CDR3nt: TGTGCCAGCAGGATGGCGACCACAACCTACGAGCAGTACTTC
j_gene: TRBJ1-6; v_gene: TRBV6-1; abundance: many; d_gene: .; CDR3aa: CASSTQGPENSPLHF; CDR3nt: TGTGCCAGCAGTACGCAGGGGCCCGAGAATTCACCCCTCCACTTT
j_gene: TRBJ2-7; v_gene: TRBV6-5; abundance: many; d_gene: TRBD2; CDR3aa: CASSYGGSGSYEQYF; CDR3nt: TGTGCCAGCAGTTACGGGGGTAGCGGGAGCTACGAGCAGTACTTC
j_gene: TRBJ1-5; v_gene: TRBV12-3/TRBV12-4; abundance: .; d_gene: .; CDR3aa: CASMGGEGAGQPQHF; CDR3nt: TGTGCCAGCATGGGTGGGGAGGGAGCGGGTCAGCCCCAGCATTTT
j_gene: TRBJ2-7; v_gene: TRBV20-1; abundance: few; d_gene: .; CDR3aa: CSTKPGLPYEQYF; CDR3nt: TGCAGCACAAAGCCCGGACTGCCCTACGAGCAGTACTTC
j_gene: TRBJ2-5; v_gene: TRBV6-1; abundance: once; d_gene: .; CDR3aa: CASNTGTLLVETQYF; CDR3nt: TGTGCCAGCAATACCGGGACTCTCTTAGTAGAGACCCAGTACTTC
j_gene: TRBJ2-5; v_gene: TRBV15; abundance: few; d_gene: .; CDR3aa: CATSGGEAISETQYF; CDR3nt: TGTGCCACCAGCGGAGGGGAGGCTATTTCCGAGACCCAGTACTTC
j_gene: TRBJ1-1; v_gene: TRBV5-1; abundance: .; d_gene: .; CDR3aa: CASHGPLNTEAFF; CDR3nt: TGCGCCAGCCACGGACCTTTGAACACTGAAGCTTTCTTT
j_gene: TRBJ2-3; v_gene: TRBV7-8; abundance: once; d_gene: .; CDR3aa: CASSLGVLRTDTQYF; CDR3nt: TGTGCCAGCAGCTTAGGAGTTCTTCGCACAGATACGCAGTATTTT
j_gene: TRBJ2-7; v_gene: TRBV19; abundance: few; d_gene: TRBD2; CDR3aa: CASKKREVSYEQYF; CDR3nt: TGTGCCAGTAAAAAGCGGGAAGTCTCCTACGAGCAGTACTTC
j_gene: TRBJ2-1; v_gene: TRBV6-1; abundance: .; d_gene: TRBD2; CDR3aa: CASSRRTSGPYNEQFF; CDR3nt: TGTGCCAGCAGTAGGAGGACTAGCGGGCCTTACAATGAGCAGTTCTTC
j_gene: TRBJ1-2; v_gene: TRBV5-1; abundance: many; d_gene: .; CDR3aa: CASSLATDSTGDKVNYGYTF; CDR3nt: TGCGCCAGCAGCTTGGCCACCGATTCGACAGGCGACAAAGTTAACTATGGCTACACCTTC
j_gene: TRBJ2-5; v_gene: TRBV11-2; abundance: .; d_gene: TRBD1; CDR3aa: CASSSQDRGQETQYF; CDR3nt: TGTGCCAGCAGCTCCCAAGACAGGGGGCAAGAGACCCAGTACTTC
j_gene: TRBJ1-1; v_gene: TRBV12-3/TRBV12-4; abundance: .; d_gene: .; CDR3aa: CASSTPRLMNTEAFF; CDR3nt: TGTGCCAGCAGTACCCCCCGACTGATGAACACTGAAGCTTTCTTT
j_gene: TRBJ2-5; v_gene: TRBV29-1; abundance: .; d_gene: .; CDR3aa: CSVLDISFAGTQYF; CDR3nt: TGCAGCGTCCTCGACATCTCCTTCGCGGGGACCCAGTACTTC
j_gene: TRBJ2-1; v_gene: TRBV9; abundance: many; d_gene: TRBD2; CDR3aa: CASSVGTSGAYNEQFF; CDR3nt: TGTGCCAGCAGCGTAGGGACTAGCGGAGCCTACAATGAGCAGTTCTTC
j_gene: TRBJ2-7; v_gene: TRBV27; abundance: .; d_gene: .; CDR3aa: CASSLSASARSYDEQYF; CDR3nt: TGTGCCAGCAGTTTATCGGCCAGCGCTAGGTCCTACGATGAGCAGTACTTC
j_gene: TRBJ2-1; v_gene: TRBV6-1; abundance: many; d_gene: .; CDR3aa: CASSPYLSGMGYNEQFF; CDR3nt: TGTGCCAGCAGCCCCTACTTATCCGGGATGGGTTACAATGAGCAGTTCTTC
j_gene: TRBJ1-1; v_gene: TRBV12-3/TRBV12-4; abundance: few; d_gene: .; CDR3aa: CASSFSRLEAFF; CDR3nt: TGTGCCAGCAGTTTTTCCAGACTTGAAGCTTTCTTT
j_gene: TRBJ2-2; v_gene: TRBV15; abundance: once; d_gene: .; CDR3aa: CATSRDRTANTGELFF; CDR3nt: TGTGCCACCAGCAGAGATCGAACGGCGAACACCGGGGAGCTGTTTTTT
j_gene: TRBJ1-1; v_gene: TRBV7-9; abundance: once; d_gene: .; CDR3aa: CASTRFATDEAFF; CDR3nt: TGTGCCAGCACCCGCTTCGCGACTGACGAAGCTTTCTTT
j_gene: TRBJ2-3; v_gene: TRBV5-1; abundance: many; d_gene: TRBD2; CDR3aa: CASSRRTRGDTQYF; CDR3nt: TGCGCCAGCAGCAGACGGACTAGGGGAGATACGCAGTATTTT
j_gene: TRBJ1-2; v_gene: TRBV20-1; abundance: few; d_gene: .; CDR3aa: CSARDPGGYGYTF; CDR3nt: TGCAGTGCTAGAGACCCGGGGGGCTATGGCTACACCTTC
j_gene: TRBJ2-2; v_gene: TRBV27; abundance: few; d_gene: TRBD2; CDR3aa: CASSFSGANTGELFF; CDR3nt: TGTGCCAGCAGTTTTAGCGGGGCGAACACCGGGGAGCTGTTTTTT
j_gene: TRBJ2-7; v_gene: TRBV5-6; abundance: once; d_gene: TRBD1; CDR3aa: CASSLGGQGPYEQYF; CDR3nt: TGTGCCAGCAGCTTGGGCGGACAGGGACCATACGAGCAGTACTTC
j_gene: TRBJ2-1; v_gene: TRBV20-1; abundance: .; d_gene: TRBD2; CDR3aa: CSASRPRGRGIDEQFF; CDR3nt: TGCAGTGCTAGTCGGCCCCGCGGGAGGGGTATCGATGAGCAGTTCTTC
j_gene: TRBJ1-2; v_gene: TRBV15; abundance: once; d_gene: .; CDR3aa: CATSRNPSNYGYTF; CDR3nt: TGTGCCACCAGCAGAAACCCATCTAACTATGGCTACACCTTC
j_gene: TRBJ2-1; v_gene: TRBV20-1; abundance: many; d_gene: .; CDR3aa: CSARWGFHEQFF; CDR3nt: TGCAGTGCTAGATGGGGGTTCCATGAGCAGTTCTTC
j_gene: TRBJ2-4; v_gene: TRBV10-3; abundance: many; d_gene: TRBD1; CDR3aa: CAIRGQGLDIQYF; CDR3nt: TGTGCCATCAGGGGACAGGGATTGGACATTCAGTACTTC
j_gene: TRBJ2-7; v_gene: TRBV20-1; abundance: .; d_gene: .; CDR3aa: CSAMAHGGAYEQYF; CDR3nt: TGCAGTGCCATGGCCCATGGAGGAGCCTACGAGCAGTACTTC
j_gene: TRBJ2-1; v_gene: TRBV28; abundance: .; d_gene: TRBD2; CDR3aa: CASSSAGLAGRNEQFF; CDR3nt: TGTGCCAGCAGTTCAGCGGGGCTAGCGGGTCGGAATGAGCAGTTCTTC
j_gene: TRBJ2-7; v_gene: TRBV6-5; abundance: .; d_gene: .; CDR3aa: CASSYGQASYEQYF; CDR3nt: TGTGCCAGCAGTTACGGGCAGGCATCCTACGAGCAGTACTTC
j_gene: TRBJ2-3; v_gene: TRBV12-3/TRBV12-4; abundance: few; d_gene: .; CDR3aa: CASSSPWPSEGGTDTQYF; CDR3nt: TGTGCCAGCAGTTCCCCGTGGCCCTCGGAAGGAGGCACAGATACGCAGTATTTT
j_gene: TRBJ2-3; v_gene: TRBV28; abundance: .; d_gene: TRBD2; CDR3aa: CASSLGTSGSRTDTQYF; CDR3nt: TGTGCCAGCAGTTTAGGGACTAGCGGGAGTCGGACAGATACGCAGTATTTT
j_gene: TRBJ2-1; v_gene: TRBV15; abundance: .; d_gene: .; CDR3aa: CATSRLRVSYNEQFF; CDR3nt: TGTGCCACCAGCAGACTACGCGTATCCTACAATGAGCAGTTCTTC
j_gene: TRBJ2-7; v_gene: TRBV20-1; abundance: .; d_gene: .; CDR3aa: CSARDRGGGPHEQYF; CDR3nt: TGCAGTGCTAGAGATCGGGGAGGGGGCCCCCACGAGCAGTACTTC
j_gene: TRBJ2-6; v_gene: TRBV7-2; abundance: few; d_gene: .; CDR3aa: CASSLTRQPSGANVLTF; CDR3nt: TGTGCCAGCAGCTTAACCCGACAGCCCTCTGGGGCCAACGTCCTGACTTTC
j_gene: TRBJ2-3; v_gene: TRBV4-2; abundance: .; d_gene: TRBD2; CDR3aa: CASSQVVLAGADTQYF; CDR3nt: TGTGCCAGCAGCCAAGTGGTGTTAGCGGGGGCGGATACGCAGTATTTT
j_gene: TRBJ2-3; v_gene: TRBV4-2; abundance: many; d_gene: TRBD2; CDR3aa: CASSQKASGRTDTQYF; CDR3nt: TGTGCCAGCAGCCAGAAGGCTAGCGGCCGCACAGATACGCAGTATTTT
j_gene: TRBJ2-5; v_gene: TRBV24-1; abundance: many; d_gene: .; CDR3aa: CATSDSVKLETQYF; CDR3nt: TGTGCCACCAGTGATTCCGTGAAACTTGAGACCCAGTACTTC
j_gene: TRBJ1-3; v_gene: TRBV18; abundance: .; d_gene: .; CDR3aa: CASSPGSTIYF; CDR3nt: TGTGCCAGCTCACCGGGGAGCACCATATATTTT
j_gene: TRBJ1-6; v_gene: TRBV6-5; abundance: once; d_gene: TRBD1; CDR3aa: CASSFGQARANSPLHF; CDR3nt: TGTGCCAGCAGTTTCGGACAGGCTAGGGCTAATTCACCCCTCCACTTT
j_gene: TRBJ2-5; v_gene: TRBV20-1; abundance: .; d_gene: TRBD2; CDR3aa: CSAQRASGQETQYF; CDR3nt: TGCAGTGCCCAACGGGCTAGCGGACAAGAGACCCAGTACTTC
j_gene: TRBJ2-7; v_gene: TRBV5-1; abundance: .; d_gene: .; CDR3aa: CASSLAQGSYEQYF; CDR3nt: TGCGCCAGCAGCTTGGCCCAGGGTTCCTACGAGCAGTACTTC
j_gene: TRBJ2-2; v_gene: TRBV12-3/TRBV12-4; abundance: many; d_gene: .; CDR3aa: CASSLGGAGTGELFF; CDR3nt: TGTGCCAGCAGCTTGGGGGGCGCAGGCACCGGGGAGCTGTTTTTT
j_gene: TRBJ2-1; v_gene: TRBV3-1; abundance: few; d_gene: TRBD2; CDR3aa: CASSPPGRAGVSEQFF; CDR3nt: TGTGCCAGCAGCCCCCCGGGGAGAGCGGGAGTAAGTGAGCAGTTCTTC
j_gene: TRBJ2-7; v_gene: TRBV20-1; abundance: few; d_gene: TRBD2; CDR3aa: CSAQGLAGFAGEQYF; CDR3nt: TGCAGTGCACAGGGACTAGCGGGATTCGCAGGCGAGCAGTACTTC
j_gene: TRBJ1-2; v_gene: TRBV20-1; abundance: few; d_gene: TRBD1; CDR3aa: CSATFQGGSYGYTF; CDR3nt: TGCAGTGCTACTTTCCAGGGGGGATCCTATGGCTACACCTTC
j_gene: TRBJ1-4; v_gene: TRBV20-1; abundance: few; d_gene: TRBD1; CDR3aa: CSANRGREKLFF; CDR3nt: TGCAGTGCTAACAGGGGCCGGGAAAAACTGTTTTTT